Presented here are 17 T cell receptor beta chains from one specimen sequenced in a study of control samples from healthy donors and cancer patients. Assay: immunoSEQ multiplex PCR; the TCRdb copy retains only in-frame clones and omits some. Of approximately 87,000 clones in the sample, approximately 93% were seen once. Specimen: PBMCs. The receptors here all came from a woman aged 40 to 50 with lung cancer.

The rearrangement joins TRBV19 to TRBJ1-1; a weak D match, TRBD1 (5 bases). This CDR3 contains 14 residues. The V gene lost 1 base and the J gene lost 5 bases, with 11 bases spanning the gap. Germline CDR1 is LNHDA and CDR2 is SQIVND (reference sequence). The CDR3 DNA reads as TGTGCCAGTAGTATAGGTTGGGGGGGAACTGAAGCTTTCTTT. Protein product: CASSIGWGGTEAFF.

This sequence joins TRBV9 and TRBJ2-7; 7 bases are shared with TRBD2. CDR1 is SGDLS, CDR2 YYNGEE, per germline. The CDR3 has 15 amino acids. V shed 0 bases and J 0 bases; nucleotides not matched to a gene: 3. CDR3 nucleotides: TGTGCCAGCAGCGTAGGGGAGGGGACCTCCTACGAGCAGTACTTC. It translates to CASSVGEGTSYEQYF.

The count of this clone is one. This chain uses TRBV30 with TRBJ1-6; D is unclear. V gave up 1 base and J gave up 0 bases, with 7 bases separating them. Germline loops: CDR1 GTSNPN, CDR2 SVGIG (reference sequence). The CDR3 has 15 amino acids. CDR3 nucleotide sequence: TGTGCCTGGAGTGAAGCTAGCTCCTATAATTCACCCCTCCACTTT. Amino acids: CAWSEASSYNSPLHF.

This chain uses TRBV28 with TRBJ1-2; D gene unclear. The length of the CDR3 is 15 residues. V was trimmed by 3 bases and J by 6 bases, leaving 17 bases between them. Germline V gives CDR1 MDHEN, CDR2 SYDVKM. DNA of the CDR3: TGTGCCAGCAGTTTGGTCAGCCCTAGTGAGCATGGCTACACCTTC. It is translated as CASSLVSPSEHGYTF.

The J gene is TRBJ2-7, the V gene TRBV27; TRBD1 is a possible D gene (6 bases). CDR1 is MNHEY, CDR2 SMNVEV, per germline (reference sequence). V dropped 4 bases and J dropped 2 bases, with 15 bases sitting between them. The CDR3 totals 15 residues. In DNA form, the CDR3 reads TGTGCCAGCAGTTGGGGGCCGCAGCCCACCTACGAGCAGTACTTC. This gives the protein CASSWGPQPTYEQYF.

The V and J genes are TRBV5-1 and TRBJ2-5; 8 bases fit TRBD1. The ends lost 4 bases at V and 5 bases at J; junction bases unmatched: 10. The CDR3 extends over 15 amino acids. The germline gives CDR1 SGHRS, CDR2 YFSETQ. The CDR3 DNA reads TGCGCCAGCAGCGCAGACAGGGGTGTTGGCGAGACCCAGTACTTC. Encoded protein: CASSADRGVGETQYF.

This chain links TRBV24-1 with TRBJ2-7; TRBD1 or TRBD2 may be the D gene (5 bases each). The germline V gene has CDR1 KGHDR and CDR2 SFDVKD. CDR3 length equals 16 residues. V lost 4 bases, J lost 5 bases, and 20 bases lay in between. The DNA of the CDR3 is TGTGCCACCAGTGACCCTGCAGAGGGGTCGAGTGACGAGCAGTACTTC. It translates to CATSDPAEGSSDEQYF.

The chain has TRBV4-1 and TRBJ1-2; D is possibly TRBD1 (5 bases). The CDR3 contains 16 residues. The germline V and J ends were trimmed by 10 bases and 4 bases, with 25 bases remaining between them. The germline gives CDR1 MGHRA, CDR2 YSYEKL. Here the CDR3 DNA reads TGCGCCACCGGGGCCTTGGGTTTGGGAGACAGCTATGGCTACACCTTC. Translated: CATGALGLGDSYGYTF.

The V and J genes are TRBV30 and TRBJ2-7; 9 positions agree with TRBD1. The V and J ends lost 5 bases and 3 bases, in that order; junction bases with no gene match: 8. CDR3 length: 14 residues. Germline values: CDR1 GTSNPN, CDR2 SVGIG (reference sequence). The CDR3 DNA is TGTGCCTGGGGCTCGGGACAGGGTTTCTACGAGCAGTACTTC. It codes for CAWGSGQGFYEQYF. The whole variable domain, remainder taken from reference TRBV30 and TRBJ2-7, is SQTIHQWPATLVQPVGSPLSLECTVEGTSNPNLYWYRQAAGRGLQLLFYSVGIGQISSEVPQNLSASRPQDRQFILSSKKLLLSDSGFYLCAWGSGQGFYEQYFGPGTRLTVT.

The rearrangement joins TRBV3-1 (or the pseudogene TRBV3-2) to TRBJ1-1; D gene ambiguous. The CDR3 consists of 15 residues. Trimming cost V 0 bases and J 1 base, with 9 bases left between them. Germline values: CDR1 LGHDT, CDR2 YNNKEL (reference sequence). The CDR3 DNA reads TGTGCCAGCAGCCAAGAGGGGTTTGGGAACACTGAAGCTTTCTTT. Translation gives CASSQEGFGNTEAFF.

The chain uses TRBV15 and TRBJ2-1; TRBD2 might be the D (6 bases). The CDR3 has 16 residues. Germline V gives CDR1 LNHNV, CDR2 YYDKDF (reference sequence). The V and J ends lost 5 bases and 4 bases respectively, with 18 bases between them. CDR3 bases: TGTGCCACCAGCGACCCGCCGGGAGACACTTACAATGAGCAGTTCTTC. It encodes CATSDPPGDTYNEQFF. The variable domain in full, with the rest retrieved from reference TRBV15 and TRBJ2-1, is DAMVIQNPRYQVTQFGKPVTLSCSQTLNHNVMYWYQQKSSQAPKLLFHYYDKDFNNEADTPDNFQSRRPNTSFCFLDIRSPGLGDTAMYLCATSDPPGDTYNEQFFGPGTRLTVL.

The genes are TRBV5-1 and TRBJ2-3; no firm D call. CDR3 length: 14 amino acids. Germline V gene data show CDR1 as SGHRS and CDR2 as YFSETQ. Trimming left V 0 bases short and J 1 base short, with 6 bases between. CDR3 DNA sequence: TGCGCCAGCAGCTTGGGGGCTGGCACAGATACGCAGTATTTT. Residues: CASSLGAGTDTQYF.

V and J are TRBV5-1 and TRBJ1-2; TRBD1 aligns across 8 bases. The germline CDR1 and CDR2 sequences are SGHRS and YFSETQ. After removal of 2 bases from V and 5 bases from J, the junction contained 14 bases not matched to a gene. This CDR3 has 17 residues. CDR3 amino acids: CASSLGFARGLGYGYTF. DNA of the CDR3: TGCGCCAGCAGCTTAGGTTTTGCCAGGGGGCTGGGGTATGGCTACACCTTC.

This clone was seen just once. The chain joins TRBV18 to TRBJ1-1; no definite D call. This CDR3 is built from 14 residues. CDR1 and CDR2 (germline): KGHSH, LQKENI. V lost 2 bases, J lost 2 bases, and 9 bases lay in between. The CDR3 DNA reads as TGTGCCAGCTCACCAGGGTTGGGAAACACTGAAGCTTTCTTT. It yields the protein CASSPGLGNTEAFF.

The chain couples TRBV7-9 to TRBJ2-6; a possible D gene is TRBD1 (5 bases). The CDR3 length is 16 residues. Germline V gene sequence: CDR1 SEHNR, CDR2 FQNEAQ (reference sequence). The V end was cut by 0 bases, the J end by 1 base, with 7 bases between. The CDR3 reads CASSLATGSGANVLTF. As DNA, the CDR3 is TGTGCCAGCAGCTTAGCAACAGGATCTGGGGCCAACGTCCTGACTTTC.

The rearrangement joins TRBV19 to TRBJ1-2, with a possible D match to TRBD1 (5 bases). The CDR3 is made up of 15 amino acids. Germline V CDR1 and CDR2: LNHDA, SQIVND (reference sequence). Trimming removed 1 base from V and 4 bases from J, with 13 bases in between. The CDR3 DNA reads as TGTGCCAGTAGTATAGTGGCAGGGACGACCTATGGCTACACCTTC. Amino acids: CASSIVAGTTYGYTF.

The genes are TRBV9 and TRBJ1-6; possible D gene TRBD1, 5 bases. Germline V gene sequence: CDR1 SGDLS, CDR2 YYNGEE. V was trimmed by 3 bases and J by 3 bases, leaving 19 bases between them. This CDR3 has 18 amino acids. The CDR3 is CASSAPVGASIYNSPLHF. For the CDR3, the DNA is TGTGCCAGCAGCGCACCTGTCGGGGCCTCAATCTATAATTCACCCCTCCACTTT. Complete variable domain (other parts from reference TRBV9 and TRBJ1-6): DSGVTQTPKHLITATGQRVTLRCSPRSGDLSVYWYQQSLDQGLQFLIQYYNGEERAKGNILERFSAQQFPDLHSELNLSSLELGDSALYFCASSAPVGASIYNSPLHFGNGTRLTVT.